Listed below are T cell receptor beta chains from one sample, sequenced in a study of CD8 T cells in ankylosing spondylitis. A single record per CDR3 protein comes from TCRdb applying MiXCR to the 5' RACE reads. This table has about 240,000 distinct CDR3 sequences, under 8.5% appearing once. Input material: blood, either unsorted or a sorted T cell fraction (not recorded which). These receptors originate from a female donor with ankylosing spondylitis or in good health (not recorded which). Both conserved end residues are part of each CDR3. Each record gives: D gene, J gene, clone size, V gene, CDR3 protein, CDR3 DNA. D genes are given only for firm matches. Clone size is shown for a subset of rows, as once, few, many or a class of expanded clone.

d_gene: NA
j_gene: TRBJ1-2
abundance: many
v_gene: TRBV10-3
CDR3aa: CAISEEQPGLHGYTF
CDR3nt: TGTGCCATCAGTGAGGAACAGCCGGGCCTGCATGGCTACACCTTC

d_gene: TRBD1
j_gene: TRBJ2-5
abundance: many
v_gene: TRBV5-1
CDR3aa: CASGRGTGPQQETQYF
CDR3nt: TGCGCCAGCGGTCGGGGGACAGGGCCTCAGCAAGAGACCCAGTACTTC

d_gene: TRBD1
j_gene: TRBJ1-3
abundance: many
v_gene: TRBV13
CDR3aa: CASSLNRGRPGNTIYF
CDR3nt: TGTGCCAGCAGCCTAAACAGGGGGCGCCCCGGAAACACCATATATTTT

d_gene: NA
j_gene: TRBJ1-6
abundance: NA
v_gene: TRBV25-1
CDR3aa: CASSDTGLSSYNSPLHF
CDR3nt: TGTGCCAGCAGTGACACGGGACTGAGCTCCTATAATTCACCCCTCCACTTT

d_gene: NA
j_gene: TRBJ2-6
abundance: many
v_gene: TRBV12-3/TRBV12-4
CDR3aa: CASRQAGANVLTF
CDR3nt: TGTGCCAGCCGTCAGGCTGGGGCCAACGTCCTGACTTTC

d_gene: TRBD1
j_gene: TRBJ1-1
abundance: many
v_gene: TRBV28
CDR3aa: CASSRQGNTEAFF
CDR3nt: TGTGCCAGCAGCCGACAGGGGAACACTGAAGCTTTCTTT

d_gene: TRBD1
j_gene: TRBJ1-1
abundance: many
v_gene: TRBV28
CDR3aa: CASSWTGAEAFF
CDR3nt: TGTGCCAGCAGCTGGACAGGAGCCGAAGCTTTCTTT

d_gene: NA
j_gene: TRBJ1-1
abundance: NA
v_gene: TRBV6-5
CDR3aa: CASSYPSGLNTEAFF
CDR3nt: TGTGCCAGCAGTTACCCCTCAGGTTTGAACACTGAAGCTTTCTTT

d_gene: NA
j_gene: TRBJ1-2
abundance: many
v_gene: TRBV7-2
CDR3aa: CASSYRPGLLDGYTF
CDR3nt: TGTGCCAGCAGCTACCGCCCGGGACTTCTTGATGGCTACACCTTC

d_gene: TRBD2
j_gene: TRBJ2-5
abundance: NA
v_gene: TRBV7-2
CDR3aa: CASSRGSGSKETQYF
CDR3nt: TGTGCCAGCAGCCGGGGCAGCGGGAGTAAAGAGACCCAGTACTTC

d_gene: NA
j_gene: TRBJ2-1
abundance: many
v_gene: TRBV10-3
CDR3aa: CAISDHRGGRYNEQFF
CDR3nt: TGTGCCATCAGTGACCATAGGGGGGGGAGATACAATGAGCAGTTCTTC

d_gene: TRBD2
j_gene: TRBJ2-7
abundance: many
v_gene: TRBV29-1
CDR3aa: CSVAGLAGDEQYF
CDR3nt: TGCAGCGTTGCAGGTCTAGCGGGAGACGAGCAGTACTTC

d_gene: NA
j_gene: TRBJ1-2
abundance: NA
v_gene: TRBV12-3/TRBV12-4
CDR3aa: CASSFYNSYDHTF
CDR3nt: TGTGCCAGCAGTTTTTACAACTCCTATGACCACACCTTC

d_gene: NA
j_gene: TRBJ1-1
abundance: many
v_gene: TRBV7-9
CDR3aa: CASSSGQQNTEAFF
CDR3nt: TGTGCCAGCAGCTCCGGACAGCAGAACACTGAAGCTTTCTTT

d_gene: NA
j_gene: TRBJ2-1
abundance: many
v_gene: TRBV7-2
CDR3aa: CASSLPPSVYNEQFF
CDR3nt: TGTGCCAGCAGCTTACCCCCGAGTGTCTACAATGAGCAGTTCTTC

d_gene: TRBD2
j_gene: TRBJ2-1
abundance: few
v_gene: TRBV6-2/TRBV6-3
CDR3aa: CASSTSGSADEQFF
CDR3nt: TGTGCCAGCAGTACTAGCGGGAGCGCCGATGAGCAGTTCTTC

d_gene: TRBD1
j_gene: TRBJ1-5
abundance: NA
v_gene: TRBV3-1
CDR3aa: CASSQASGTGGLLGNQPQHF
CDR3nt: TGTGCCAGCAGCCAAGCCTCCGGGACAGGGGGACTTTTGGGCAATCAGCCCCAGCATTTT

d_gene: NA
j_gene: TRBJ2-1
abundance: many
v_gene: TRBV9
CDR3aa: CASSASQTGNYNEQFF
CDR3nt: TGTGCCAGCAGCGCCAGTCAAACAGGGAACTACAATGAGCAGTTCTTC

d_gene: NA
j_gene: TRBJ2-1
abundance: many
v_gene: TRBV29-1
CDR3aa: CSARGGRGDEQFF
CDR3nt: TGCAGCGCCCGAGGAGGCAGGGGCGATGAGCAGTTCTTC

d_gene: NA
j_gene: TRBJ2-1
abundance: many
v_gene: TRBV21-1
CDR3aa: CASSIWVAGGRNEQFF
CDR3nt: TGTGCCAGCAGCATTTGGGTAGCGGGAGGTCGAAATGAGCAGTTCTTC

d_gene: NA
j_gene: TRBJ2-7
abundance: NA
v_gene: TRBV11-2
CDR3aa: CASSLDRLSEQYF
CDR3nt: TGTGCCAGCAGCTTAGATAGGTTAAGCGAGCAGTACTTC

d_gene: TRBD1
j_gene: TRBJ2-1
abundance: many
v_gene: TRBV4-3
CDR3aa: CASSQGSRGQGPNEQFF
CDR3nt: TGCGCCAGCAGCCAAGGTAGTAGAGGACAGGGGCCTAATGAGCAGTTCTTC

d_gene: NA
j_gene: TRBJ1-2
abundance: many
v_gene: TRBV12-3/TRBV12-4
CDR3aa: CASSIDGYTF
CDR3nt: TGTGCCAGCAGTATAGATGGCTACACCTTC

d_gene: TRBD2
j_gene: TRBJ2-3
abundance: many
v_gene: TRBV5-1
CDR3aa: CASSSRDYSTDTQYF
CDR3nt: TGCGCCAGCAGCTCCCGGGACTATAGCACAGATACGCAGTATTTT

d_gene: NA
j_gene: TRBJ2-5
abundance: many
v_gene: TRBV18
CDR3aa: CASSPPPVPETQYF
CDR3nt: TGTGCCAGCTCACCACCTCCAGTACCAGAGACCCAGTACTTC

d_gene: TRBD2
j_gene: TRBJ2-5
abundance: many
v_gene: TRBV2
CDR3aa: CASSRVQRGQETQYF
CDR3nt: TGTGCCAGCAGTAGGGTCCAGCGGGGCCAAGAGACCCAGTACTTC

d_gene: NA
j_gene: TRBJ2-1
abundance: many
v_gene: TRBV28
CDR3aa: CASKGAGLDEQFF
CDR3nt: TGTGCCAGCAAAGGCGCCGGGCTGGATGAGCAGTTCTTC

d_gene: NA
j_gene: TRBJ1-2
abundance: NA
v_gene: TRBV7-6
CDR3aa: CASSGLGLGSYGYTF
CDR3nt: TGTGCCAGCAGCGGCCTCGGCCTCGGTTCCTATGGCTACACCTTC

d_gene: NA
j_gene: TRBJ2-6
abundance: NA
v_gene: TRBV7-9
CDR3aa: CASSNREEANVLTF
CDR3nt: TGTGCCAGCAGCAACAGGGAGGAGGCCAACGTCCTGACTTTC

d_gene: NA
j_gene: TRBJ1-4
abundance: many
v_gene: TRBV5-1
CDR3aa: CASSLRRSGNEKLFF
CDR3nt: TGCGCCAGCAGCTTGAGACGTTCCGGGAATGAAAAACTGTTTTTT

d_gene: TRBD2
j_gene: TRBJ2-3
abundance: many
v_gene: TRBV20-1
CDR3aa: CSAGWTSGASTDTQYF
CDR3nt: TGCAGTGCTGGCTGGACTAGCGGGGCGAGCACAGATACGCAGTATTTT

d_gene: TRBD1
j_gene: TRBJ2-7
abundance: NA
v_gene: TRBV7-2
CDR3aa: CASSLAGRGREQYF
CDR3nt: TGTGCCAGCAGCTTAGCTGGCAGGGGGCGGGAGCAGTACTTC

d_gene: NA
j_gene: TRBJ2-7
abundance: few
v_gene: TRBV29-1
CDR3aa: CSVENEGISSYEQYF
CDR3nt: TGCAGCGTTGAGAATGAAGGGATCAGCTCCTACGAGCAGTACTTC

d_gene: NA
j_gene: TRBJ1-1
abundance: many
v_gene: TRBV25-1
CDR3aa: CASLGVNTEAFF
CDR3nt: TGTGCCAGCTTAGGGGTGAACACTGAAGCTTTCTTT

d_gene: NA
j_gene: TRBJ2-1
abundance: few
v_gene: TRBV7-2
CDR3aa: CASSQGKLSEQFF
CDR3nt: TGTGCCAGCAGTCAAGGGAAGCTCAGTGAGCAGTTCTTC

d_gene: NA
j_gene: TRBJ2-7
abundance: many
v_gene: TRBV6-2/TRBV6-3
CDR3aa: CASSYGGVSYEQYF
CDR3nt: TGTGCCAGCAGTTACGGGGGAGTCTCCTACGAGCAGTACTTC

d_gene: NA
j_gene: TRBJ2-1
abundance: many
v_gene: TRBV5-1
CDR3aa: CASSISGSSYNEQFF
CDR3nt: TGCGCCAGCAGCATAAGCGGATCCTCCTACAATGAGCAGTTCTTC

d_gene: NA
j_gene: TRBJ2-4
abundance: many
v_gene: TRBV20-1
CDR3aa: CSARSARGENIQYF
CDR3nt: TGCAGTGCTAGGTCTGCCAGGGGAGAGAACATTCAGTACTTC

d_gene: NA
j_gene: TRBJ1-3
abundance: many
v_gene: TRBV9
CDR3aa: CASSAQGRDSGNTIYF
CDR3nt: TGTGCCAGCAGCGCACAGGGCCGGGACTCTGGAAACACCATATATTTT

d_gene: NA
j_gene: TRBJ2-3
abundance: many
v_gene: TRBV5-1
CDR3aa: CASSSTVRDTQYF
CDR3nt: TGCGCCAGCAGCTCTACCGTAAGGGATACGCAGTATTTT

d_gene: TRBD1
j_gene: TRBJ1-6
abundance: many
v_gene: TRBV20-1
CDR3aa: CSALDRANSPLHF
CDR3nt: TGCAGTGCCTTAGACAGGGCCAATTCACCCCTCCACTTT

d_gene: NA
j_gene: TRBJ1-1
abundance: many
v_gene: TRBV29-1
CDR3aa: CSVEPRSTEAFF
CDR3nt: TGCAGCGTGGAGCCTCGGAGCACTGAAGCTTTCTTT

d_gene: TRBD2
j_gene: TRBJ2-7
abundance: many
v_gene: TRBV12-3/TRBV12-4
CDR3aa: CASSRLAGPYEQYF
CDR3nt: TGTGCCAGCAGTCGACTAGCGGGACCCTACGAGCAGTACTTC

d_gene: TRBD1
j_gene: TRBJ2-7
abundance: many
v_gene: TRBV12-3/TRBV12-4
CDR3aa: CASSGGQALSLYEQYF
CDR3nt: TGTGCCAGCAGCGGGGGACAGGCGCTTTCTCTGTACGAGCAGTACTTC

d_gene: TRBD1
j_gene: TRBJ2-1
abundance: NA
v_gene: TRBV7-9
CDR3aa: CASSPRQGYNEQFF
CDR3nt: TGTGCCAGCAGCCCAAGACAGGGGTACAATGAGCAGTTCTTC

d_gene: NA
j_gene: TRBJ2-1
abundance: many
v_gene: TRBV10-3
CDR3aa: CATDPGTSYNEQFF
CDR3nt: TGTGCCACCGATCCGGGTACCTCCTACAATGAGCAGTTCTTC

d_gene: NA
j_gene: TRBJ2-3
abundance: many
v_gene: TRBV6-5
CDR3aa: CASSYGGRSTDTQYF
CDR3nt: TGTGCCAGCAGTTACGGGGGCAGGTCCACAGATACGCAGTATTTT

d_gene: TRBD1
j_gene: TRBJ1-2
abundance: many
v_gene: TRBV15
CDR3aa: CATSRDRNYYGYTF
CDR3nt: TGTGCCACCAGCAGGGACAGGAATTACTATGGCTACACCTTC

d_gene: NA
j_gene: TRBJ2-1
abundance: many
v_gene: TRBV20-1
CDR3aa: CSARDRTHYNEQFF
CDR3nt: TGCAGTGCTAGAGATCGGACCCACTACAATGAGCAGTTCTTC

d_gene: TRBD1
j_gene: TRBJ2-5
abundance: many
v_gene: TRBV15
CDR3aa: CATNWGQLDETQYF
CDR3nt: TGTGCCACCAACTGGGGACAGCTAGATGAGACCCAGTACTTC

d_gene: TRBD2
j_gene: TRBJ2-1
abundance: many
v_gene: TRBV9
CDR3aa: CASSGGGNEQFF
CDR3nt: TGTGCCAGCAGCGGCGGGGGGAATGAGCAGTTCTTC

d_gene: TRBD2
j_gene: TRBJ2-5
abundance: many
v_gene: TRBV6-1
CDR3aa: CASTAASGRGLGETQYF
CDR3nt: TGTGCCAGCACAGCGGCTAGCGGGAGAGGTCTTGGAGAGACCCAGTACTTC

d_gene: NA
j_gene: TRBJ2-7
abundance: NA
v_gene: TRBV7-2
CDR3aa: CASSLSGNWPSSYEQYF
CDR3nt: TGTGCCAGCAGCTTAAGTGGTAACTGGCCAAGCTCCTACGAGCAGTACTTC

d_gene: NA
j_gene: TRBJ1-2
abundance: many
v_gene: TRBV7-9
CDR3aa: CASSLTGSYGYTF
CDR3nt: TGTGCCAGCAGCTTGACCGGGAGCTATGGCTACACCTTC